Presented here are 10 T cell receptor beta chains from one specimen sequenced in a study of human T cells and chemical hapten exposure. TCRdb independently ran MiXCR on the RACE reads; one entry per CDR3 protein. The sample consists of 95,000 to 150,000 distinct CDR3 sequences, around 11% of them appearing once. The time point denotes: patch test 3, about 24 weeks after DPC sensitization. Treatment defined: therapeutic diphenylcyclopropenone sensitization with weekly scalp DPC. Here the sequenced sample was whole blood, taken in connection with sensitization to the hapten diphenylcyclopropenone (DPC). All receptors derive from a woman in her fifties or sixties with alopecia areata. Some clones in this sample may be carry-over from other donors' samples.

The chain combines TRBV19 with TRBJ2-6; D unresolved. Per germline, CDR1 LNHDA and CDR2 SQIVND (reference sequence). The V end was cut by 5 bases, the J end by 0 bases, with 8 bases between. The CDR3 length is 15 residues. CDR3 DNA: TGTGCCAGTAGTTTCCGCCCCTCTGGGGCCAACGTCCTGACTTTC. It encodes CASSFRPSGANVLTF.

Only a few counts were recorded for this clonotype. V and J are TRBV28 and TRBJ2-3; D not resolved. The CDR3 is 16 amino acids. V lost 7 bases and J 0 bases, leaving 17 bases between the germline ends. Germline values: CDR1 MDHEN, CDR2 SYDVKM. This chain's CDR3 is CASTHRAVPSTDTQYF. Here the CDR3 DNA reads TGTGCCAGCACCCATCGAGCTGTACCCAGCACAGATACGCAGTATTTT.

This clonotype showed up just a few times. The chain recombines TRBV10-3 with TRBJ2-7; tentatively, D is TRBD2 (6 bases). Germline loops: CDR1 ENHRY, CDR2 SYGVKD. Trimming cost V 0 bases and J 1 base, with 13 bases left between them. The CDR3 is 16 residues long. Written as DNA, the CDR3 is TGTGCCATCAGTGAGTCGTATAGCGGTTTGTCCTACGAGCAGTACTTC. This translates into CAISESYSGLSYEQYF.

This clonotype was counted a few times. The J gene is TRBJ2-5, the V gene TRBV14, with unresolved D. Trimming stripped 0 bases from V and 4 bases from J, with 9 bases between. CDR3 length: 14 amino acids. Germline values: CDR1 SGHDN, CDR2 FVKESK. The CDR3 DNA reads TGTGCCAGCAGCCAAGAATTGGGAAGAGAGACCCAGTACTTC. Translated: CASSQELGRETQYF.

This chain joins TRBV29-1 and TRBJ2-1; no clear D gene. The ends were cut back, 2 bases at V and 12 bases at J, with 17 bases in the middle. The CDR3 is 13 residues long. Germline-derived CDR1 and CDR2 are SQVTM and ANQGSEA. CDR3 amino acids: CSVENPPLKGQFF. DNA of the CDR3: TGCAGCGTTGAAAACCCCCCACTAAAGGGGCAGTTCTTC.

V usage is TRBV20-1 and J usage is TRBJ2-7; D perhaps matches TRBD1 (5 bases). Trimming left V 1 base short and J 5 bases short, with 12 bases between. The germline V gene has CDR1 DFQATT and CDR2 SNEGSKA (reference sequence). This CDR3 region has 13 residues. In DNA form, the CDR3 reads TGCAGTGCTAGAGGTCAGGGTATACACGAGCAGTACTTC. Translated: CSARGQGIHEQYF.

This clonotype was found many times. This chain joins TRBV20-1 and TRBJ1-1; 9 bases align to TRBD1. Germline V gene lookup returns CDR1 DFQATT and CDR2 SNEGSKA (reference sequence). The V and J ends lost 5 bases and 5 bases, in that order; junction bases with no gene match: 6. The CDR3 has 13 residues. CDR3 loop: CSAPTGGKTEAFF. The CDR3 DNA sequence: TGCAGTGCTCCTACAGGGGGCAAGACTGAAGCTTTCTTT.

This clonotype was found a few times. The chain has TRBV6-1 and TRBJ1-1, with 8 bases identical to TRBD1. Germline trimming cut 5 bases from V and 5 bases from J; bases unmatched to any gene: 7. Germline V gives CDR1 MNHNS, CDR2 SASEGT. The CDR3 length is 14 residues. CDR3 nucleotide sequence: TGTGCCAGCAGTCCACGACAGGGGATGACTGAAGCTTTCTTT. It translates to CASSPRQGMTEAFF.

The table lists this clonotype with many counts. The V and J genes are TRBV15 and TRBJ1-2; D is unresolved. The CDR3 loop spans 13 amino acids. Germline values: CDR1 LNHNV, CDR2 YYDKDF (reference sequence). Trimming left V 5 bases short and J 5 bases short, with 12 bases between. CDR3 loop: CATSLEVEYGYTF. The CDR3 DNA follows: TGTGCCACCAGCCTCGAAGTGGAGTATGGCTACACCTTC.

This clonotype was observed many times. V gene TRBV28 combines with J gene TRBJ2-3, with 9 bases that match TRBD1. The germline V gene encodes CDR1 MDHEN and CDR2 SYDVKM. With V trimmed by 1 base and J by 4 bases, 6 bases remained unmatched. The CDR3 runs to 16 residues. CDR3 amino acids: CASSLFGGTGPDTQYF. The CDR3 region has the DNA TGTGCCAGCAGTTTATTTGGGGGGACAGGGCCAGATACGCAGTATTTT.